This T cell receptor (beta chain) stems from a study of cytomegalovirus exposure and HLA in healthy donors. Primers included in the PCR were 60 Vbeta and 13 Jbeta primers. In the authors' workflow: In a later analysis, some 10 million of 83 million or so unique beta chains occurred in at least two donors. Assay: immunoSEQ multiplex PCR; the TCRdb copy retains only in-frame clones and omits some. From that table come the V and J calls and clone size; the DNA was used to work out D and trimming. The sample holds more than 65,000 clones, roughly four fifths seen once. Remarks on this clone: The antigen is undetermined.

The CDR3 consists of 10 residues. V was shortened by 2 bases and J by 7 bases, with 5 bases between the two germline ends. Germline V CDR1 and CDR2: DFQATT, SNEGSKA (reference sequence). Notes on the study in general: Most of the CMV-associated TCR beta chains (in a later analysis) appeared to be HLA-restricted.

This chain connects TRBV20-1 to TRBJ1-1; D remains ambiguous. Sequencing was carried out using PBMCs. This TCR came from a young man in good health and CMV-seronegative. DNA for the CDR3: TGCAGTGCTAGATTCCGTGAAGCTTTCTTT. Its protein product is CSARFREAFF.